Sequencing of this T cell receptor (beta chain) was carried out in a study of identical twins. Overall study results and limits: The study found weaker excess twin sharing in beta out-of-frame sequences.

It was template switching that added a universal primer site, and there were unique molecular identifiers on the cDNA. TCRdb passed the 5' RACE reads through MiXCR, listing each CDR3 protein once. There are some 730,000 distinct CDR3 sequences in the sample; approximately 18% occur only once, and 13% lies in the top ten. This clonotype was counted between two and nine times. Antigen specificity is unknown. These data were also filed under a second study, of T cells expressing NK-cell markers. That investigation notes: Sequenced donors, eight in total, included seven who were HCMV-seropositive and one who was seronegative.

The sample taken for sequencing was PBMCs. The TCR comes from a woman younger than 35 in good health.

The CDR3 DNA follows: TGTGCTAGTGCCCAGGGCGGGGAAGCTTTCTTT. The encoded protein is CASAQGGEAFF. The chain employs TRBV12-5 and TRBJ1-1; a weak D match, TRBD1 (5 bases). The CDR3 contains 11 residues. V lost 7 bases and J lost 8, with 11 bases in between. The germline V gene encodes CDR1 LGHNT and CDR2 FRNRAP.